This TCR beta chain was identified in a study of cytomegalovirus exposure and HLA in healthy donors. Turning to this clone: Its antigen is unknown.

The CDR3 covers 15 residues. Germline V gene sequence: CDR1 LNHDA, CDR2 SQIVND (reference sequence). V lost 3 bases to trimming and J lost 2 bases, with 12 bases between them. PCR was performed using 60 Vbeta and 13 Jbeta primers. Generated by immunoSEQ multiplex PCR, the TCRdb table keeps only in-frame clones and is missing some. The sample consists of under 250,000 clones, approximately 85% of them appearing once. General study findings and limits: Earlier analysis looked at TCR beta V segments, and most were productive about 90% or about 30% of the time. According to the study, 160 or so TCR beta chains were cytomegalovirus-associated. Follow-up analysis found HLA locus-dependent TCR association rates, highest for DRB1 and lowest for HLA-C.

The specimen sequenced was PBMCs. This TCR was sampled from a girl aged 2-10 years in good health and CMV-seronegative. This sequence joins TRBV19 and TRBJ2-3; D gene unclear. The CDR3 is CASSMITGVTDTQYF. DNA for the CDR3: TGTGCCAGTAGTATGATCACGGGTGTCACAGATACGCAGTATTTT.